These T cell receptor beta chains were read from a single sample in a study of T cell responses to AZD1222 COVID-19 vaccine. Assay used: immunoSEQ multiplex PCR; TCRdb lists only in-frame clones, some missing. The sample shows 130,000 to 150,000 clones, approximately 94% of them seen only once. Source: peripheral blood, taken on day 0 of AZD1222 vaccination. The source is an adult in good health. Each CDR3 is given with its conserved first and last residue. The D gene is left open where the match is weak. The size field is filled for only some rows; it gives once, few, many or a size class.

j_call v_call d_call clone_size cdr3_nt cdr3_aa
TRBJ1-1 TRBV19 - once TGTGCCAGTAGTATGAGTCGGACCCCGAACACTGAAGCTTTCTTT CASSMSRTPNTEAFF
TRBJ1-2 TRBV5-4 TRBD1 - TGTGCCAGCTCCCGGACAGGGGTGGAATATGGCTACACCTTC CASSRTGVEYGYTF
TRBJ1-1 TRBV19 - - TGTGCCAGTAGTATGAGGGACTACCTCCTTGGAGCTTTCTTT CASSMRDYLLGAFF
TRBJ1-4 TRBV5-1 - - TGCGCCAGCAGCTTGCCTGGGGGCAGTACTAATGAAAAACTGTTTTTT CASSLPGGSTNEKLFF
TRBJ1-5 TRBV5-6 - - TGTGCCAGCAGCTCCAACATAAACAATCAGCCCCAGCATTTT CASSSNINNQPQHF
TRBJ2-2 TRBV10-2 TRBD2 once TGCGCCAGCAGTGAGACTAGCGGGACCGGGGAGCTGTTTTTT CASSETSGTGELFF
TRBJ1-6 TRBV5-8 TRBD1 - TGTGCCAGCAGCCTGGGACAGGGAAGTTCACCCCTCCACTTT CASSLGQGSSPLHF
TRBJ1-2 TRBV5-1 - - TGCGCCAGCAGCTTTGAAGACCCGGTAAGGGGCCACGGCTACACCTTC CASSFEDPVRGHGYTF
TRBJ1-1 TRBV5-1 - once TGCGCCAGCAGCTTAGGTAGGGAGACTGAAGCTTTCTTT CASSLGRETEAFF
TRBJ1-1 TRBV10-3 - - TGTGCCATCAGTGACCTTTTGACAGGTGCCACTGAAGCTTTCTTT CAISDLLTGATEAFF
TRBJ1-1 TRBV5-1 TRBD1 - TGCGCCAGCAGCCCTCGACCGGGACAGGGCACGTTAGAGGCTTTCTTT CASSPRPGQGTLEAFF
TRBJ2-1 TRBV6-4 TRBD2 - TGTGCCAGCAGTGACTGGGAGGGGAATGAGCAGTTCTTC CASSDWEGNEQFF
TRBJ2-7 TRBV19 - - TGTGCCAGTAGTATGCGTCAGGGGACCTACGAGCAGTACTTC CASSMRQGTYEQYF
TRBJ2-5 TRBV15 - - TGTGCCACCTCCGTGGGGGAGTACCAAGAGACCCAGTACTTC CATSVGEYQETQYF
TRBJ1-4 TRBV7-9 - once TGTGCCAGCAGCATAACAGGGCTAACTAATGAAAAACTGTTTTTT CASSITGLTNEKLFF
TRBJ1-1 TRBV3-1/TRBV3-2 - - TGTGCCAGCAGTCCGTGGTTTTCCGGCCCCGAAAACACTGAAGCTTTTTTT CASSPWFSGPENTEAFF
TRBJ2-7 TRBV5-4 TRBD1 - TGTGCCAGCACCTCCCCGACAGGGGGCCGGGAGCAGTACTTC CASTSPTGGREQYF
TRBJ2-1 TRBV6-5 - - TGTGCCAGCAGTAGGACGAGGGTGTGGGGCAATGAGCAGTTCTTC CASSRTRVWGNEQFF
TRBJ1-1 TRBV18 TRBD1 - TGTGCCAGCTCACCCGTCCCGGGACAGGCGCCGAACACTGAAGCTTTCTTT CASSPVPGQAPNTEAFF
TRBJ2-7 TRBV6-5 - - TGTGCCAGCAGTTACTCGTATCAGGGACACTCCTACGAGCAGTACTTC CASSYSYQGHSYEQYF
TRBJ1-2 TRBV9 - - TGTGCCAGCAGCGTAACCCGGCAGCCCTACTATGGCTACACCTTC CASSVTRQPYYGYTF
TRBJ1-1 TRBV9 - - TGTGCCAGCAGTTCCGGGAACACTGAAGCTTTCTTT CASSSGNTEAFF
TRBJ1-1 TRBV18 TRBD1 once TGTGCCAGCTCTACATTGGACAGGCCGAACACTGAAGCTTTCTTT CASSTLDRPNTEAFF
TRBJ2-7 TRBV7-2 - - TGTGCCAGCAGCTCACGGGGGTTGGAGCAGTACTTC CASSSRGLEQYF
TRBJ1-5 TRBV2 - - TGTGCCAGCAAGAGGACACTACTTGGGGGCAATCAGCCCCAGCATTTT CASKRTLLGGNQPQHF
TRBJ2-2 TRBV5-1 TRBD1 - TGCGCCAGCAGCTTGACACAGGGGTTGGCCGGGGAGCTGTTTTTT CASSLTQGLAGELFF
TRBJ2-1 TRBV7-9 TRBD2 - TGTGCCAGCAGCCCAGCGGCTAGCGGGGGGCTCTCCTACAATGAGCAGTTCTTC CASSPAASGGLSYNEQFF